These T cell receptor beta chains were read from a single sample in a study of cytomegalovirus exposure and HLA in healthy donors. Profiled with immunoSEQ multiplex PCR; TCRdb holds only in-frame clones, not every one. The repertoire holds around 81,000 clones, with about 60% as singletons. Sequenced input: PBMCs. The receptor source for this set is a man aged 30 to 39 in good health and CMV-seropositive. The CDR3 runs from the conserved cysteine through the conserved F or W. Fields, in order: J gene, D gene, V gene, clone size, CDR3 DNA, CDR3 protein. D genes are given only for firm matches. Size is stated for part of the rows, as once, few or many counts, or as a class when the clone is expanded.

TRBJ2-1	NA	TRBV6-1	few	NA	CASSEVGDGTSLF
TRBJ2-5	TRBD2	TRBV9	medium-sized	TGTGCCAGCAGCGTAGTCGGTAGCGGGCAAGAGACCCAGTACTTC	CASSVVGSGQETQYF
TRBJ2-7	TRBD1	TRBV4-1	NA	TGCGCCAGCAGCCCGGAATCGGGGACAGACCGCTACGAGCAGTACTTC	CASSPESGTDRYEQYF
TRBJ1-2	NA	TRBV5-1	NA	TGCGCCAGCAGCTTGGGGGAGTTTAGGTTTGGCTACACCTTC	CASSLGEFRFGYTF
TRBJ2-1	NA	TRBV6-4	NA	TGTGCCAGCAGTGACTCAAGCGAGCAGTTCTTC	CASSDSSEQFF
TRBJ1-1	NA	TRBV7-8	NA	TGTGCCAGCAGCTTAGGAGGGAAATACACTGAAGCTTTCTTT	CASSLGGKYTEAFF
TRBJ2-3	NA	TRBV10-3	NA	TGTGCCATCAGTGTTCTTAGCACAGATACGCAGTATTTT	CAISVLSTDTQYF
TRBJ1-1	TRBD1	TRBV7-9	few	TGTGCCAGCATACCAGTGGGACAGGGGGCATTCACTGAAGCTTTCTTT	CASIPVGQGAFTEAFF
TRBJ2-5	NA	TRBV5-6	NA	TGTGCCAGCAGCGCCCCCCCCCTAGTATACCCATGTGAGACCCAGTACTTC	CASSAPPLVYPCETQYF
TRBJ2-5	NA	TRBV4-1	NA	TGCGCCAGCAGCCCCGGGGTTGAGACCCAGTACTTC	CASSPGVETQYF
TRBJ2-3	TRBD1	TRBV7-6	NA	TGTGCCAGCAGCCAATACGGACAGGGCACAGATACGCAGTATTTT	CASSQYGQGTDTQYF
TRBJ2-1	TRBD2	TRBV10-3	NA	TGTGCCATCAGTGGGGGAGGGCATCTGAGCTCCTACAATGAGCAGTTCTTC	CAISGGGHLSSYNEQFF
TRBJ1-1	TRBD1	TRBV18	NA	TGTGCCAGCTCCCAGGACAGGGGTCACACTGAAGCTTTCTTT	CASSQDRGHTEAFF
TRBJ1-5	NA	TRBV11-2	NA	TGTGCCAGCAGCACTAACGATCAGCCCCAGCATTTT	CASSTNDQPQHF
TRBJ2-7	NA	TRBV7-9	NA	TGTGCCAGCAGCTTACAGGGAATACGATCCTACGAGCAGTACTTC	CASSLQGIRSYEQYF
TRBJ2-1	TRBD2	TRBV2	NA	TGTGCCAGCAGTGAATGGCGGGGGAACAATGAGCAGTTCTTC	CASSEWRGNNEQFF
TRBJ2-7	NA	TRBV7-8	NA	TGTGCCAGCAGCTTAGCGAGTTGGGGAGACGAGCAGTACTTC	CASSLASWGDEQYF
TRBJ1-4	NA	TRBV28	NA	TGTGCCAGCAGTTTAGGTGGTCAGACTGAAAAAGGGGTGTTTTTT	CASSLGGQTEKGVFF
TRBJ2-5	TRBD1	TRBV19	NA	TGTGCCAGTAGTATAACCGGGACAGGGGGCCGAGAGACCCAGTACTTC	CASSITGTGGRETQYF
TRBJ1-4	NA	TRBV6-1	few	TGTGCCAGCAGTGAAGCGCCAGGAGTGGGGGCTGAAAAGCTGTTTTTT	CASSEAPGVGAEKLFF
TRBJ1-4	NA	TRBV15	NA	TGTGCCACCAGCAGAGATCTTACGGGGAAACTGTTTTTT	CATSRDLTGKLFF
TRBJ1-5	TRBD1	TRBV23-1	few	TGCGCCAAAGGACAGGGTTTCCCAAATCAGCCCCAGCATTTT	CAKGQGFPNQPQHF
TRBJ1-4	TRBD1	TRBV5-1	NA	TGCGCCAGCAGCTTGGAGGACAGGTCCCATGAAAAACTGTTTTTT	CASSLEDRSHEKLFF
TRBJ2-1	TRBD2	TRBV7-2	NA	TGTGCCAGCAGCGATAGTCCTAGCGGGTTCAATGAGCAGTTCTTC	CASSDSPSGFNEQFF
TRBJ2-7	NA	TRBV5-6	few	TGTGCCAGCAGCCTGAGTCTAAGCTCCTACGAGCAGTACTTC	CASSLSLSSYEQYF
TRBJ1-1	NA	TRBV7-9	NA	TGTGCCAGCAGCTTAGTTATGAACACTGAAGCTTTCTTT	CASSLVMNTEAFF
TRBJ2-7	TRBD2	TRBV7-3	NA	TGTGCCAGCAGCTTAATTCTAGCGGGAGCCCACGAGCAGTACTTC	CASSLILAGAHEQYF
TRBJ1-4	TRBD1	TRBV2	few	TGTGCCAGCAAGGGGACTCGGGACAGGGATAATGAAAAACTGTTTTTT	CASKGTRDRDNEKLFF
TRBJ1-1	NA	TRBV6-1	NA	TGTGCCAGCAGTGAGTGGGGGGAGAACACTGAAGCTTTCTTT	CASSEWGENTEAFF
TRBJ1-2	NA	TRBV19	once	TGTGCCAGTAGTATAGCTGGACACCTCCTGAGTGGCTACACCTTC	CASSIAGHLLSGYTF
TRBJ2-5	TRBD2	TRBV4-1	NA	TGCGCCAGCAGCCAAGAGCGGGGACTAGCGGGAGGGCGTCAAGAGACCCAGTACTTC	CASSQERGLAGGRQETQYF
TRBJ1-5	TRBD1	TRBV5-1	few	TGCGCCAGCAGCTCGGGACAGGGGAGCAATCAGCCCCAGCATTTT	CASSSGQGSNQPQHF
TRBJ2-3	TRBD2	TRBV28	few	TGTGCCAGCAGTTTATTTTTCGGTAGCGGGGATAGCACAGATACGCAGTATTTT	CASSLFFGSGDSTDTQYF
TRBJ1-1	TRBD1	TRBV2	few	TGTGCCAGCAGACCAGGGGGCTCCTGGACTGAAGCTTTCTTT	CASRPGGSWTEAFF
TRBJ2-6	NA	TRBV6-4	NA	TGTGCCAGCAGTGACTCCAGCTCTGGGGCCAACGTCCTGACTTTC	CASSDSSSGANVLTF
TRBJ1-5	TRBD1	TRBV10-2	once	TGCGCCAGCAGGTCCGGGACAGGGGGCGCGGGGTCGAAAAATCAGCCCCAGCATTTT	CASRSGTGGAGSKNQPQHF
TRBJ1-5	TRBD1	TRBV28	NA	TGTGCCAGTACAGGGGCAGGAGGACATCAGCCCCAGCATTTT	CASTGAGGHQPQHF
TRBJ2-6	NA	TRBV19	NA	TGTGCCAGTAGTCAGGCCTGGTCGGGGGCCAACGTCCTGACTTTC	CASSQAWSGANVLTF
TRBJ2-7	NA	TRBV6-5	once	TGTGCCAGCAGTTACTCGAATGGCAACCCCTACGAGCAGTACTTC	CASSYSNGNPYEQYF
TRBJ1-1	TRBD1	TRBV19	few	TGTGCCAGTAGCATGGGACAGGTGGGAGCTTTCTTT	CASSMGQVGAFF
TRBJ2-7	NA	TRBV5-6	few	TGTGCCAGCAGCCGGGAGGGGACAGGGTACGAGCAGTACTTC	CASSREGTGYEQYF
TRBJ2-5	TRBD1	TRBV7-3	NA	TGTGCCAGCAGCCTAAACAGGGGGCGGGGGGAGACCCAGTACTTC	CASSLNRGRGETQYF
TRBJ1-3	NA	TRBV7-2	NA	TGTGCCAGCAGCCTCAATCGAGGCGGCTCTGGAAACACCATATATTTT	CASSLNRGGSGNTIYF
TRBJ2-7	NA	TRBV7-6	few	TGTGCCAGCAGCAAGGGACTCAAAGGAGGCTACGAGCAGTACTTC	CASSKGLKGGYEQYF
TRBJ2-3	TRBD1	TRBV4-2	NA	TGTGCCAGCAGCCAAGAGAAGACAGGGTCTAGCACAGATACGCAGTATTTT	CASSQEKTGSSTDTQYF
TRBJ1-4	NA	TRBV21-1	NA	TGTGCCAGCAGCCGACTCCGGGACAGGGGGCAAGTCGAATATGAAAAACTGTTTTTT	CASSRLRDRGQVEYEKLFF
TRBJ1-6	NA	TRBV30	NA	TGTGCCTGGAGTGCGTGGAGCTCCTATAATTCACCCCTCCACTTT	CAWSAWSSYNSPLHF
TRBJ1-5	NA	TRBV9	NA	TGTGCCAGCAGCGTCAGGGATAGCAATCAGCCCCAGCATTTT	CASSVRDSNQPQHF
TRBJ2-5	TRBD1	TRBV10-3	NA	TGTGCCATCACCCCGGGACAGGGGACAGGGGAGACCCAGTACTTC	CAITPGQGTGETQYF
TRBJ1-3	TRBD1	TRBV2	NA	TGTGCCACCGGGACAGGGGCCTTCTCAGCCATATATTTT	CATGTGAFSAIYF
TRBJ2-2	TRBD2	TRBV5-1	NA	TGCGCCAGCGTGGGACTAGCGGGAGTGAACGGGGAGCTGTTTTTT	CASVGLAGVNGELFF